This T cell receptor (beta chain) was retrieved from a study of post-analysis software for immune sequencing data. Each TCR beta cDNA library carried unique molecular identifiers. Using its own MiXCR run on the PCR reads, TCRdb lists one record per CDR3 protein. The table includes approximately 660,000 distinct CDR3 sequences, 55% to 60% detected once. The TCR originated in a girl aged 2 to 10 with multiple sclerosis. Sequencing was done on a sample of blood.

The CDR3 DNA follows: TGCGCCAGCGGGGCCCGGGACTCTTTGTACGAGCAGTACTTC. Its translation: CASGARDSLYEQYF. The chain recombines TRBV5-1 with TRBJ2-5, with D possibly TRBD2 on 6 matching bases. The DNA end lines up better with TRBJ2-7; the J call may be wrong. Looked up from germline, CDR1 is SGHRS and CDR2 is YFSETQ. This CDR3 contains 14 residues.